Below, 21 T cell receptor beta chains from the same sample are listed, as sequenced in a study of vaccination effects on CD4 cells after COVID-19. What these receptors recognize is not known. Clones were read by immunoSEQ multiplex PCR, and TCRdb kept only the in-frame ones, dropping some. The repertoire holds 24,000 or so clones, with almost 70% as singletons. Sequencing followed a ViraFEST assay step that expanded antigen-specific CD4+ T cells with viral peptide pools. Subsequent to a culture period of more than 9 days, CD4+ T cells were isolated. All participants had two doses of either the BNT162b2 or mRNA-1273 vaccine. This specimen consisted of CD4+ T cells from PBMCs cultured with SARS-CoV-2 spike peptides, obtained after COVID-19 vaccination. The source of these receptors is a human donor who received a COVID-19 vaccine.

A few counts support this clone. This CDR3 reads CASSARGGQETQYF. DNA for the CDR3: TGTGCCAGTAGCGCGAGGGGAGGCCAAGAGACCCAGTACTTC. The rearrangement uses TRBV19 and TRBJ2-5; the D gene is possibly TRBD2 (6 bases). The V end lost 6 bases, the J end lost 1 base, and 12 bases lay between the germline ends. The CDR3 extends over 14 amino acids. Germline V gives CDR1 LNHDA, CDR2 SQIVND (reference sequence).

Remarks on this clone: An end of the junction does not agree with germline; a read error may underlie this. This sequence joins TRBV5-5 and TRBJ2-7; a possible D gene is TRBD1 (6 bases). From germline, CDR1 is SGHKS and CDR2 YYEKEE (reference sequence). This CDR3 comprises 14 residues. This chain's CDR3 is CASRPATQFSGEYF. CDR3 coding DNA: TGTGCCAGCAGGCCCGCTACGCAGTTTTCAGGGGAATATTTC.

V and J are TRBV28 and TRBJ1-5; 7 positions match TRBD1. Trimming removed 8 bases from V and 3 bases from J; junction bases left unmatched: 4. The germline V gene encodes CDR1 MDHEN and CDR2 SYDVKM. The CDR3 sequence is 13 residues long. The CDR3 coding sequence is TGTGCCAGCCGACAGGGTCTCAATCAGCCCCAGCATTTT. It is translated as CASRQGLNQPQHF.

V is TRBV3-1 (or the pseudogene TRBV3-2) and J is TRBJ1-4; D might be TRBD1 (5 bases). The CDR3 runs 15 residues. The germline V and J ends were trimmed by 2 bases and 4 bases, with 11 bases remaining between them. Germline V gene lookup returns CDR1 LGHDT and CDR2 YNNKEL (reference sequence). The CDR3: CASSQTSQGNEKLFF. In DNA form, the CDR3 reads TGTGCCAGCAGCCAAACAAGTCAGGGTAATGAAAAACTGTTTTTT.

The chain joins TRBV20-1 to TRBJ1-2, with D uncertain. With 3 bases removed from V and 5 bases from J, the gap between germline ends came to 4 bases. CDR1 DFQATT and CDR2 SNEGSKA come from the germline V gene (reference sequence). The CDR3 is 10 residues long. CDR3 region: CSASGYGYTF. The CDR3 DNA follows: TGCAGTGCTAGCGGGTATGGCTACACCTTC.

This clone occurred a few times. The chain has TRBV9 and TRBJ2-6, with 7 bases fitting TRBD2. V gave up 1 base and J gave up 0 bases; unmatched junction bases: 4. This CDR3 is built from 17 residues. Germline V gene data show CDR1 as SGDLS and CDR2 as YYNGEE. CDR3 in DNA: TGTGCCAGCAGCGTAAGCGGGGTGGGCTCTGGGGCCAACGTCCTGACTTTC. This gives the protein CASSVSGVGSGANVLTF.

This clone was seen only once. The chain joins TRBV30 to TRBJ1-4; D gene unclear. Germline V lookup: CDR1 GTSNPN, CDR2 SVGIG (reference sequence). Trimming pared 0 bases from V and 5 bases from J, leaving 13 bases between. This CDR3 has 15 residues. CDR3 sequence reads: CAWSVQGLGNEKLFF. The CDR3 DNA follows: TGTGCCTGGAGTGTACAAGGGTTGGGCAATGAAAAACTGTTTTTT.

This clone has just a few counts. The CDR3 is CASSQGTAEPQHF. The DNA for the CDR3 is TGTGCCAGCAGCCAAGGGACGGCGGAGCCCCAGCATTTT. The V and J genes are TRBV3-1 (or the pseudogene TRBV3-2) and TRBJ1-5; D uncertain. Trimming cost V 1 base and J 8 bases, with 9 bases left between them. CDR1 LGHDT and CDR2 YNNKEL come from the germline V gene (reference sequence). This CDR3 is built from 13 residues.

This clone showed up just a few times. V and J are TRBV27 and TRBJ2-7; 11 bases fit TRBD2. V was clipped by 4 bases and J by 0 bases; unmatched bases: 11. The CDR3 length is 18 residues. The germline V gene encodes CDR1 MNHEY and CDR2 SMNVEV (reference sequence). CDR3 bases: TGTGCCAGCAGTTCGGGGTCAACACTAGCGGGGGCCTCCTACGAGCAGTACTTC. It yields the protein CASSSGSTLAGASYEQYF.

This clone was observed a single time. This sequence joins TRBV23-1 and TRBJ1-3; 7 positions agree with TRBD1. TRBV23-1 is an ORF; its function is uncertain. The CDR3 runs 16 residues. The V gene end was trimmed by 2 bases and the J gene end by 3 bases; junction bases not matched to a gene: 7. Here the CDR3 reads CASSQASTGNGNTIYF. CDR3 bases: TGCGCCAGCAGTCAAGCCTCGACAGGGAATGGAAACACCATATATTTT.

This clone was picked up a small number of times. The chain joins TRBV4-2 to TRBJ1-4; tentative D call: TRBD1 (5 bases). V was cut by 5 bases and J by 2 bases, with 15 bases left in between. Germline CDR1 LGHNA, CDR2 YNFKEQ. The CDR3 is 16 residues long. The CDR3 is CASSSYQGRTNEKLFF. The CDR3 DNA reads TGTGCCAGCAGCTCGTACCAGGGTAGGACTAATGAAAAACTGTTTTTT.

This chain uses TRBV7-7 with TRBJ2-1; D is undetermined. The CDR3 runs to 13 residues. V was trimmed by 5 bases and J by 10 bases, leaving 15 bases between them. CDR1 and CDR2 from the germline V gene are SSHAT and FNYEAQ (reference sequence). Written as DNA, the CDR3 is TGTGCCAGCAGCCTACTTCGGTATGGCGAGCAGTTCTTC. Translation: CASSLLRYGEQFF.

This clone was counted only a few times. V and J are TRBV6-6 and TRBJ2-2; D is unclear. This CDR3 comprises 16 residues. CDR1 MNHNY and CDR2 SVGAGI come from the germline V gene (reference sequence). With 6 bases removed from V and 4 bases from J, the gap between germline ends came to 18 bases. The DNA of the CDR3 is TGTGCCAGCAGCCTTCCTACAGATTACCTCACCGGGGAGCTGTTTTTT. It codes for CASSLPTDYLTGELFF.

The chain has TRBV28 and TRBJ1-3; D is possibly TRBD1 (5 bases). The CDR3 is 14 amino acids. CDR1 is MDHEN and CDR2 is SYDVKM in the germline V gene. The germline V and J ends were trimmed by 5 bases and 4 bases, with 12 bases remaining between them. CDR3 DNA sequence: TGTGCCAGCAGTCCACGGGACTTCGGAAACACCATATATTTT. Its translation: CASSPRDFGNTIYF.

The gene calls are TRBV6-1 and TRBJ1-2, with D unresolved. Trimming took 3 bases from V and 4 from J, leaving 6 bases between them. Germline CDR1 MNHNS, CDR2 SASEGT. The CDR3 loop spans 12 amino acids. DNA of the CDR3: TGTGCCAGCAGTGAGGGCAGCTATGGCTACACCTTC. This gives the protein CASSEGSYGYTF.

A few counts support this clone. This sequence joins TRBV5-6 and TRBJ2-5; TRBD1 is a possible D gene (6 bases). The CDR3 is made up of 16 amino acids. The V end lost 1 base, the J end lost 3 bases, and 16 bases lay between the germline ends. Germline V gene sequence: CDR1 SGHDT, CDR2 YYEEEE. The CDR3 nucleotides are TGTGCCAGCAGCTTGATATTCAGGGGCCACGAAGAGACCCAGTACTTC. It translates to CASSLIFRGHEETQYF.

This clone is large. V usage is TRBV29-1 and J usage is TRBJ1-1; 7 bases agree with TRBD1. CDR1 and CDR2 from the germline V gene are SQVTM and ANQGSEA. V lost 6 bases, J lost 2 bases, and 6 bases stayed unmatched. This CDR3 spans 13 amino acids. The CDR3 nucleotides read TGCAGCGTGCAGGGACAGAAAAACACTGAAGCTTTCTTT. Protein product: CSVQGQKNTEAFF.

This rearrangement joins TRBV29-1 to TRBJ2-2; 9 bases are a match to TRBD1. CDR1 and CDR2 from the germline V gene are SQVTM and ANQGSEA. V lost 7 bases, J lost 7 bases, and 10 bases stayed unmatched. This CDR3 contains 14 residues. The CDR3 nucleotides read TGCAGCGCCAGAAACAGGGGGCACGGCGGGGAGCTGTTTTTT. As protein: CSARNRGHGGELFF.

The chain joins TRBV3-1 (or the pseudogene TRBV3-2) to TRBJ2-1; 14 bases map to TRBD2. Trimming removed 0 bases from V and 15 bases from J; junction bases left unmatched: 7. Germline assignment: CDR1 LGHDT and CDR2 YNNKEL (reference sequence). The CDR3 is 15 amino acids. In nucleotides, the CDR3 is TGTGCCAGCAGCCAAGAACGACTAGCGGGGGGGCCTGGGTTCTTC. Protein: CASSQERLAGGPGFF.

The gene calls are TRBV7-9 and TRBJ1-2, with 9 bases identical to TRBD1. The length of the CDR3 is 13 residues. Germline V CDR1 and CDR2: SEHNR, FQNEAQ (reference sequence). V gave up 5 bases and J gave up 6 bases; unmatched junction bases: 4. CDR3 residues: CASSNTGGHGYTF. The CDR3 nucleotides read TGTGCCAGCAGCAATACAGGGGGCCATGGCTACACCTTC. Full variable domain (outside the CDR3, taken from reference TRBV7-9 and TRBJ1-2): DTGVSQNPRHKITKRGQNVTFRCDPISEHNRLYWYRQTLGQGPEFLTYFQNEAQLEKSRLLSDRFSAERPKGSFSTLEIQRTEQGDSAMYLCASSNTGGHGYTFGSGTRLTVV.

By sample share, this clone is large (0.1 to 1%). J is TRBJ1-2 and V is TRBV19, with 7 bases that match TRBD1. The germline CDR1 and CDR2 sequences are LNHDA and SQIVND (reference sequence). With V trimmed by 3 bases and J by 8 bases, 15 bases remained unmatched. This CDR3 is 16 amino acids long. The CDR3 DNA reads TGTGCCAGTAGTATGCGGACAGGTGGGCTCGGGAACGGCTACACCTTC. This codes for CASSMRTGGLGNGYTF.